Presented here are 27 T cell receptor beta chains from one specimen sequenced in a study of molecular identifiers for immune sequencing clone quantification. TCRdb re-called the PCR reads with MiXCR, one entry per CDR3 protein. This sample yields over 60,000 distinct CDR3 sequences, of which about 20% are seen a single time; 1.4% belongs to the top ten. Material: naive CD8+ T cells from blood, with Jurkat cell RNA spiked in. Subset reported: FACS-sorted CD8+CD4-CCR7+CD45RA+ naive T cells. The receptor source for this set is a human donor in good health. Some libraries in this study had Jurkat cell RNA spiked in.

This clonotype was observed a handful of times. With a much larger clone just one base away, this may be a read error. Because it lacks the conserved phenylalanine or tryptophan at the end, this CDR3 is likely a read error. Here the CDR3 reads CASSSWTSGNSYEQYL. In nucleotides, the CDR3 is TGTGCCAGCAGTTCCTGGACTAGCGGGAACTCCTACGAGCAGTACCTC. The chain couples TRBV28 to TRBJ2-7; 12 nucleotides agree with TRBD2. Germline CDR1 and CDR2: MDHEN and SYDVKM. The CDR3 runs 16 residues. V was pared by 4 bases and J by 0 bases, with 4 bases of the junction left unmatched.

Many counts were recorded for this clonotype. V and J are TRBV27 and TRBJ1-5; D is unclear. Trimming shortened V by 2 bases and J by 2 bases, and 10 bases separated the two germline ends. CDR3 length: 15 residues. Germline V gene data show CDR1 as MNHEY and CDR2 as SMNVEV (reference sequence). For the CDR3, the DNA is TGTGCCAGCAGTTTAGGAGGCCACGGCAATCAGCCCCAGCATTTT. It yields the protein CASSLGGHGNQPQHF.

J is TRBJ1-1 and V is TRBV6-5; D unclear. Germline loops: CDR1 MNHEY, CDR2 SVGAGI. The CDR3 is 14 residues long. Deletions cut 0 bases from V and 4 bases from J, with 9 bases between. Written as DNA, the CDR3 is TGTGCCAGCAGTTACTCGGAAGGGAGCACTGAAGCTTTCTTT. As protein: CASSYSEGSTEAFF.

In its sample, this clonotype was seen many times. The chain combines TRBV25-1 with TRBJ2-7; D might be TRBD1 (5 bases). Germline values: CDR1 MGHDK, CDR2 SYGVNS. V gave up 7 bases and J gave up 5 bases, with 18 bases separating them. The CDR3 runs 14 residues. The CDR3 loop is CASTSSGYSDEQYF. CDR3 coding DNA: TGTGCCAGCACTTCATCAGGGTATTCAGACGAGCAGTACTTC.

V usage is TRBV10-1 and J usage is TRBJ2-5; D uncertain. V dropped 4 bases and J dropped 3 bases, with 15 bases sitting between them. Germline-derived CDR1 and CDR2 are WNHNN and SYGVQD (reference sequence). This CDR3 spans 15 amino acids. CDR3 nucleotides: TGCGCCAGCAGTGGGTCGAAAGTCCTAGAAGAGACCCAGTACTTC. It translates to CASSGSKVLEETQYF.

This clonotype was picked up many times. The chain links TRBV27 to TRBJ2-7; TRBD1 aligns across 7 bases. Looked up from germline, CDR1 is MNHEY and CDR2 is SMNVEV (reference sequence). The length of the CDR3 is 15 residues. V trimming: 6 bases; J trimming: 2 bases; junction bases outside the gene matches: 10. CDR3: CASSSKGQYPYEQYF. CDR3 coding DNA: TGTGCCAGCAGCTCCAAGGGACAGTATCCCTACGAGCAGTACTTC.

CDR3: CASTRTWSSYNEQFF. CDR3 sequence (DNA): TGCGCCAGCACCCGGACATGGAGCTCCTACAATGAGCAGTTCTTC. V is TRBV10-2 and J is TRBJ2-1; D is possibly TRBD1 (5 bases). The germline CDR1 and CDR2 sequences are WSHSY and SAAADI. With 7 bases removed from V and 0 bases from J, the gap between germline ends came to 13 bases. This CDR3 has 15 amino acids.

Remarks on this clonotype: Possible read error: a much larger clone is one base away. V usage is TRBV5-3 and J usage is TRBJ2-7; D may be TRBD2 (6 bases). TRBV5-3 is an ORF, and what it does is uncertain. This CDR3 spans 13 amino acids. V was clipped by 10 bases and J by 6 bases, with 20 bases between them. The CDR3 DNA reads as TGTGCCGGCAGCTTGGTTGGAGGGAGCGAGCAGTACTTC. Protein product: CAGSLVGGSEQYF.

This clonotype was detected only a few times. V gene TRBV27 combines with J gene TRBJ1-6; 7 bases agree with TRBD1. Germline V gene lookup returns CDR1 MNHEY and CDR2 SMNVEV (reference sequence). The CDR3 is made up of 14 amino acids. V dropped 6 bases and J dropped 13; count of bases not matched to a gene: 12. The CDR3 sequence is CASRETGAIEPLHF. The CDR3 DNA reads TGTGCCAGCAGGGAAACAGGGGCGATTGAGCCCCTCCACTTT.

There are many counts of this clonotype. The V and J genes are TRBV10-3 and TRBJ1-1, with D perhaps matching TRBD1 (5 bases). CDR3 length equals 14 residues. Deletions cut 3 bases from V and 2 bases from J, with 10 bases between. Per the germline V gene, CDR1 is ENHRY and CDR2 is SYGVKD. The CDR3 sequence is CAISEWGSNTEAFF. The CDR3 DNA reads TGTGCCATCAGTGAATGGGGGAGTAACACTGAAGCTTTCTTT.

This clonotype was observed at least ten times. The chain links TRBV4-1 to TRBJ2-7, with 9 positions matching TRBD2. From germline, CDR1 is MGHRA and CDR2 YSYEKL. V shed 4 bases and J 4 bases; nucleotides not matched to a gene: 5. The CDR3 consists of 14 residues. CDR3 protein: CASSPRTSGYEQYF. DNA for the CDR3: TGCGCCAGCAGCCCTCGTACTAGCGGGTACGAGCAGTACTTC.

This clonotype was seen only a few times. The rearrangement links TRBV3-1 to TRBJ2-7; 10 bases match TRBD2. The CDR3 is 17 amino acids. Losses at the gene ends were 3 bases for V and 2 bases for J; bases not matched to a gene: 10. CDR1 is LGHDT, CDR2 YNNKEL, per germline (reference sequence). The CDR3 DNA is TGTGCCAGCAGCCAGGACTACACTAGCGGGACTACCTACGAGCAGTACTTC. Translation: CASSQDYTSGTTYEQYF.

V usage is TRBV12-3 or TRBV12-4 and J usage is TRBJ2-7; the match to TRBD2 covers 10 bases. The CDR3 runs 16 residues. V was clipped by 6 bases and J by 2 bases; unmatched bases: 10. CDR3 protein: CASSYGLAVHTYEQYF. The CDR3 region has the DNA TGTGCCAGCAGCTATGGACTAGCGGTCCATACCTACGAGCAGTACTTC.

The chain is built from TRBV3-1 and TRBJ1-4; D perhaps matches TRBD1 (5 bases). The length of the CDR3 is 15 residues. Per the germline V gene, CDR1 is LGHDT and CDR2 is YNNKEL (reference sequence). The V end lost 6 bases, the J end lost 7 bases, and 18 bases lay between the germline ends. CDR3: CASRGTGTDTEKLFF. In DNA form, the CDR3 reads TGTGCCAGCAGAGGTACCGGGACGGATACTGAAAAACTGTTTTTT.

This clonotype was observed a handful of times. The V gene is TRBV6-1, the J gene TRBJ2-5; a weak D match, TRBD2 (6 bases). V dropped 4 bases and J dropped 1 base, with 13 bases sitting between them. CDR1 and CDR2 (germline): MNHNS, SASEGT. CDR3 size: 15 residues. The CDR3: CASSVWGSGQETQYF. Here the CDR3 DNA reads TGTGCCAGCAGTGTCTGGGGTAGCGGCCAAGAGACCCAGTACTTC.

At least ten counts were recorded for this clonotype. J is TRBJ2-2 and V is TRBV19; no reliable D call. Trimming took 0 bases from V and 6 from J, leaving 14 bases between them. Per germline, CDR1 LNHDA and CDR2 SQIVND (reference sequence). The CDR3 is made up of 16 amino acids. DNA for the CDR3: TGTGCCAGTAGTATAGATACGGAGTCAGTCGCCGGGGAGCTGTTTTTT. It translates to CASSIDTESVAGELFF.

The sample holds a few counts of this clonotype. This chain uses TRBV10-3 with TRBJ1-3, with 7 bases matching TRBD1. The CDR3 is 18 amino acids. V gave up 6 bases and J gave up 0 bases; unmatched junction bases: 14. The germline CDR1 and CDR2 sequences are ENHRY and SYGVKD. Written as DNA, the CDR3 is TGTGCCATCAGCCCAGGGGGGCAGAGCTTACCCTCTGGAAACACCATATATTTT. Translating it yields CAISPGGQSLPSGNTIYF.

At least ten counts were recorded for this clonotype. The V call is TRBV19, the J call TRBJ1-2; unclear D gene. The CDR3 is made up of 15 amino acids. Germline CDR1 and CDR2: LNHDA and SQIVND (reference sequence). V was trimmed by 3 bases and J by 8 bases, leaving 19 bases between them. The CDR3 DNA reads as TGTGCCAGTAGTATGTATTCAGCGGGAGGATTCGGCTACACCTTC. Protein product: CASSMYSAGGFGYTF. Full variable domain (rest looked up from reference TRBV19 and TRBJ1-2): DGGITQSPKYLFRKEGQNVTLSCEQNLNHDAMYWYRQDPGQGLRLIYYSQIVNDFQKGDIAEGYSVSREKKESFPLTVTSAQKNPTAFYLCASSMYSAGGFGYTFGSGTRLTVV.

The genes are TRBV2 and TRBJ1-2, with unresolved D. CDR1 SNHLY and CDR2 FYNNEI come from the germline V gene. Trimming left V 4 bases short and J 6 bases short, with 9 bases between. This CDR3 comprises 12 residues. This CDR3 reads CASSGFRNGYTF. The CDR3, as DNA: TGTGCCAGCAGTGGATTTAGGAATGGCTACACCTTC.

This clonotype was counted between two and nine times. This chain uses TRBV14 with TRBJ2-1, with D unresolved. The CDR3 spans 13 residues. Germline V CDR1 and CDR2: SGHDN, FVKESK. Trimming left V 0 bases short and J 9 bases short, with 9 bases between. CDR3 sequence: CASSQDGFTEQFF. In nucleotides, the CDR3 is TGTGCCAGCAGCCAAGACGGGTTTACTGAGCAGTTCTTC.

About this clonotype: As the CDR3 is not closed by the conserved phenylalanine or tryptophan, this likely results from a read error. The chain uses TRBV7-9 and TRBJ1-2; D ambiguous. CDR3 length: 15 amino acids. Germline V gene sequence: CDR1 SEHNR, CDR2 FQNEAQ (reference sequence). V gave up 4 bases and J gave up 4 bases, with 16 bases separating them. CDR3 loop: CASSYQASVTYGYTL. As DNA, the CDR3 is TGTGCCAGCAGCTACCAGGCGTCGGTAACCTATGGCTACACCCTC.

This clonotype was seen only a few times. The rearrangement joins TRBV6-2 or TRBV6-3 to TRBJ2-7; TRBD2 matches at 7 bases. V lost 2 bases to trimming and J lost 3 bases; unmatched junction nucleotides: 10. CDR3 length: 16 residues. Germline V CDR1 and CDR2: MNHEY, SVGEGT. CDR3 sequence (DNA): TGTGCCAGCAGTTACATTGTTCGCGGGAGTGTCTACGAGCAGTACTTC. Its translation: CASSYIVRGSVYEQYF.

This clonotype was seen ten or more times. CDR3 amino acids: CASSATSGRASEQYF. The CDR3 nucleotides read TGTGCCAGCAGCGCAACTAGCGGGAGGGCCTCCGAGCAGTACTTC. The chain carries TRBV7-9 and TRBJ2-7, with 13 bases identical to TRBD2. Germline CDR1 SEHNR, CDR2 FQNEAQ (reference sequence). This CDR3 has 15 residues. V was clipped by 5 bases and J by 6 bases; unmatched bases: 7. Together with reference TRBV7-9 and TRBJ2-7, the CDR3 gives the full variable domain: DTGVSQNPRHKITKRGQNVTFRCDPISEHNRLYWYRQTLGQGPEFLTYFQNEAQLEKSRLLSDRFSAERPKGSFSTLEIQRTEQGDSAMYLCASSATSGRASEQYFGPGTRLTVT.

This clonotype was seen repeatedly, ten times or more. V usage is TRBV24-1 and J usage is TRBJ2-1; D not resolved. Trimming took 0 bases from V and 5 from J, leaving 4 bases between them. The CDR3 extends over 13 amino acids. CDR1 and CDR2 from the germline V gene are KGHDR and SFDVKD. CDR3 coding DNA: TGTGCCACCAGTGATTTGGAGGACAATGAGCAGTTCTTC. Translated: CATSDLEDNEQFF.

This clonotype was detected many times. The chain combines TRBV7-9 with TRBJ2-7; D gene ambiguous. Trimming removed 5 bases at V and 5 bases at J, with 16 bases between. The germline V gene encodes CDR1 SEHNR and CDR2 FQNEAQ (reference sequence). This CDR3 comprises 14 residues. Here the CDR3 DNA reads TGTGCCAGCAGCGAAGGACGCCTTCGCCACGAGCAGTACTTC. Translation: CASSEGRLRHEQYF.

At least ten counts were recorded for this clonotype. This chain uses TRBV11-2 with TRBJ2-3; the D gene is possibly TRBD2 (5 bases). The CDR3 length is 14 residues. Per the germline V gene, CDR1 is SGHAT and CDR2 is FQNNGV. Trimming took 0 bases from V and 6 from J, leaving 10 bases between them. The CDR3 loop is CASSLDPGGDTQYF. The CDR3 nucleotides are TGTGCCAGCAGCTTAGATCCAGGAGGTGATACGCAGTATTTT.

At least ten counts were recorded for this clonotype. The rearrangement links TRBV19 to TRBJ2-3; 9 nucleotides align to TRBD2. There are 15 residues in the CDR3. Germline CDR1 and CDR2: LNHDA and SQIVND (reference sequence). J lost 4 bases, V lost 4 bases, and 6 bases had no gene match. CDR3 sequence (DNA): TGTGCCAGTAGTAGTAGCGGGAGCAGATCAGATACGCAGTATTTT. This translates into CASSSSGSRSDTQYF.